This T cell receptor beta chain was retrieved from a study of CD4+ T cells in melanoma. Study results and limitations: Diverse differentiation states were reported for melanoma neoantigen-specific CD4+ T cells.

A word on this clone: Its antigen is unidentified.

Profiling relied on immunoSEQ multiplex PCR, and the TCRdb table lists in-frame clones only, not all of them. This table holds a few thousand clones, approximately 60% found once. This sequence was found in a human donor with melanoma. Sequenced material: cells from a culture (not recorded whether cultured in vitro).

The CDR3 DNA sequence: TGTGCCACCAGCAGAGACAGCGGCTACTCCTACGAGCAGTACTTC. This translates into CATSRDSGYSYEQYF. The chain has TRBV15 and TRBJ2-7; D may be TRBD2 (5 bases). Trimming took off 0 bases at V and 0 bases at J, with 9 bases between the two ends. Per the germline V gene, CDR1 is LNHNV and CDR2 is YYDKDF (reference sequence). The CDR3 is made up of 15 amino acids.